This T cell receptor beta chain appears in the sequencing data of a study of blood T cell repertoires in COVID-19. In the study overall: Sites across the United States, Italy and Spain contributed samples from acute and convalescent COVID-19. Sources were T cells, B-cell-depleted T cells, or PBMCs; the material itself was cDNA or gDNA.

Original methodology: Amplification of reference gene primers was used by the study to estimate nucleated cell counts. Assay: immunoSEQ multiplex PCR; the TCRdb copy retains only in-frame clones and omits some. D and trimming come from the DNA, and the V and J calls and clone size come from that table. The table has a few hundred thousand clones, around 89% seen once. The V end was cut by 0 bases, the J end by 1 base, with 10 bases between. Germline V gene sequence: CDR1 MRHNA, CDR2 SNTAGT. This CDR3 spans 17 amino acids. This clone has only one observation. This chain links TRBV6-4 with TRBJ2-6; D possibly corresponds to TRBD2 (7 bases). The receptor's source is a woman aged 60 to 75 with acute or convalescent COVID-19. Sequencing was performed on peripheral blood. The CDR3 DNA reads TGTGCCAGCAGTGACTCAAGGGGGGGTTCTGGGGCCAACGTCCTGACTTTC. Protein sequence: CASSDSRGGSGANVLTF.